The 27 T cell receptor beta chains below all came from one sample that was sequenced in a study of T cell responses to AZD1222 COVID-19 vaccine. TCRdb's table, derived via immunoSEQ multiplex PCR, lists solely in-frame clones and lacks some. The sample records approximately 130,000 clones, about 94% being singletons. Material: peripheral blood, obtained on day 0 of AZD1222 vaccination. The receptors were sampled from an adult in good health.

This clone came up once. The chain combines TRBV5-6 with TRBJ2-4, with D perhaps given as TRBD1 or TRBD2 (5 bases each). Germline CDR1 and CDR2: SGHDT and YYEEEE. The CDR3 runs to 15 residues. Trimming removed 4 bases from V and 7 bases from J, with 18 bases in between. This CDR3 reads CASSSATGGGNIQYF. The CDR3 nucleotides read TGTGCCAGCAGCAGTGCTACAGGAGGTGGGAACATTCAGTACTTC.

Here the CDR3 DNA reads TGTGCCAGCAGCTTAGGGCCCCCCCCCTCCTACGAGCAGTACTTC. Amino acids: CASSLGPPPSYEQYF. J is TRBJ2-7 and V is TRBV7-2; D is uncertain. The V gene lost 1 base and the J gene lost 0 bases, with 10 bases spanning the gap. Germline lookup yields CDR1 SGHTA and CDR2 FQGNSA. The CDR3 totals 15 residues.

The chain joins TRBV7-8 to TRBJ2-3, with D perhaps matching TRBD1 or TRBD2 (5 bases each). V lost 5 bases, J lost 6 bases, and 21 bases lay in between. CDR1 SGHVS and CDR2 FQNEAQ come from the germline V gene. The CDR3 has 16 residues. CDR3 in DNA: TGTGCCAGCAGCCCCCAGACCCCTAGCTGGGGGGATACGCAGTATTTT. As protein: CASSPQTPSWGDTQYF.

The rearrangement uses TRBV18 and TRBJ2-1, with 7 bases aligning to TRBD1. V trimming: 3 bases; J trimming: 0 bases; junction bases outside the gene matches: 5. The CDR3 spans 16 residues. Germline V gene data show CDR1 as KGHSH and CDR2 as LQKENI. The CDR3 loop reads CASSPPGQTSYNEQFF. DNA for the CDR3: TGTGCCAGCTCACCCCCGGGACAGACCTCCTACAATGAGCAGTTCTTC.

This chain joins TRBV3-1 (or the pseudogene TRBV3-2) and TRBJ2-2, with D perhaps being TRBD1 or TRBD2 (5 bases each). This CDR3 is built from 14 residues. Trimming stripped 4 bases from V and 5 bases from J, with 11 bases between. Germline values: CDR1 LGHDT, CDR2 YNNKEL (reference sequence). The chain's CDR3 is CASSPRGGTGELFF. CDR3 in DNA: TGTGCCAGCAGCCCGAGGGGTGGAACCGGGGAGCTGTTTTTT.

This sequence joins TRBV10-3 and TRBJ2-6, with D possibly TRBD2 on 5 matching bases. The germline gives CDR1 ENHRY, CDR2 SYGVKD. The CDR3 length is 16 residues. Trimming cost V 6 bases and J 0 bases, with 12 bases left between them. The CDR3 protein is CAIRGLVTSGANVLTF. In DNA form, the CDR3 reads TGTGCCATCAGAGGACTGGTGACCTCTGGGGCCAACGTCCTGACTTTC.

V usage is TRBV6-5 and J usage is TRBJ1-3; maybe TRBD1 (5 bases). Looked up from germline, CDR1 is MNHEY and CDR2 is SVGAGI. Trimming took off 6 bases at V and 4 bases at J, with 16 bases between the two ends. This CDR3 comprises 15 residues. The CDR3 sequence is CASSSRGRRGNTIYF. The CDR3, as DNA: TGTGCCAGCAGCTCTAGGGGAAGACGCGGAAACACCATATATTTT.

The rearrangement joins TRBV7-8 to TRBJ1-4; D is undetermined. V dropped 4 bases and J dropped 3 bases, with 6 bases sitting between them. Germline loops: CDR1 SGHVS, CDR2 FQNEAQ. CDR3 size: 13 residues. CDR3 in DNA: TGTGCCAGCAGCTCTTTCGCTAATGAAAAACTGTTTTTT. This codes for CASSSFANEKLFF.

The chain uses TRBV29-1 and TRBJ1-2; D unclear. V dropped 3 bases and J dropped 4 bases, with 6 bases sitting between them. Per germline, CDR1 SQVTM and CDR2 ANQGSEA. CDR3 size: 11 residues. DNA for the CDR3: TGCAGCGTTGACAGTTCCTATGGCTACACCTTC. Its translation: CSVDSSYGYTF.

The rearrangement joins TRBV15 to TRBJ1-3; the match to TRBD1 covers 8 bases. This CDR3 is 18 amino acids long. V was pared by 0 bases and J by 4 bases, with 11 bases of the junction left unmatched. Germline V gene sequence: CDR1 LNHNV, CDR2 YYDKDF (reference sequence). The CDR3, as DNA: TGTGCCACCAGCAGAGATCAGAGGACAGGGAAGTCCGGAAACACCATATATTTT. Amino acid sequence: CATSRDQRTGKSGNTIYF.

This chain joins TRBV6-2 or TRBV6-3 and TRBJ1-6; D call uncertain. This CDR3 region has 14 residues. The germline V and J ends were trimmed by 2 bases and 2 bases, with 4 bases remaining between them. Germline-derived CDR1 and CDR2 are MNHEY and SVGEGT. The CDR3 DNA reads TGTGCCAGCAGTTACGACACCTATAATTCACCCCTCCACTTT. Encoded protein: CASSYDTYNSPLHF.

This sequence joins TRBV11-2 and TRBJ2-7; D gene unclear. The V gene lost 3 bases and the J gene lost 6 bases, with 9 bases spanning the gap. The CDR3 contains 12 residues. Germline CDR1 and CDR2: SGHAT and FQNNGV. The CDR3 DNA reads TGTGCCAGCAGCTTTTACCGGACCGAGCAGTACTTC. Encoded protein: CASSFYRTEQYF.

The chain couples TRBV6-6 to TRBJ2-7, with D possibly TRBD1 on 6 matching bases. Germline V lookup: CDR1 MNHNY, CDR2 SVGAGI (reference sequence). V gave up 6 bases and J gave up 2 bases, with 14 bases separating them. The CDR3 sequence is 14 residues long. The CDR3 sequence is CASSTDGTTYEQYF. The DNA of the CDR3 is TGTGCCAGCAGCACTGACGGGACAACCTACGAGCAGTACTTC.

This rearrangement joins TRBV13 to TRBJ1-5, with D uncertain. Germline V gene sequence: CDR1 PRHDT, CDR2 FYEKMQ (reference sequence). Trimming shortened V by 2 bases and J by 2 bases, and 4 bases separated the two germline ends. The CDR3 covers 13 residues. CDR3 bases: TGTGCCAGCAGCTTAAACCGCAATCAGCCCCAGCATTTT. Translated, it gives CASSLNRNQPQHF.

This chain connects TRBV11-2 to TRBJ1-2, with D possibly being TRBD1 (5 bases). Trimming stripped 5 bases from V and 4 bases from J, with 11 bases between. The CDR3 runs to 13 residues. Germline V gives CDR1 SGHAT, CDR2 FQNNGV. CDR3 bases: TGTGCCAGCAGCCCGGGACCGAGCTATGGCTACACCTTC. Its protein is CASSPGPSYGYTF.

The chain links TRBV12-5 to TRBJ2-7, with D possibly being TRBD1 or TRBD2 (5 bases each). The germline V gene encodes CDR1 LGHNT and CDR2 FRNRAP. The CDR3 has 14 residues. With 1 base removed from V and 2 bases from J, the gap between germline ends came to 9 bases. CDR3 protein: CASGLGDGPYEQYF. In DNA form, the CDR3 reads TGTGCTAGTGGTTTGGGGGACGGGCCCTACGAGCAGTACTTC.

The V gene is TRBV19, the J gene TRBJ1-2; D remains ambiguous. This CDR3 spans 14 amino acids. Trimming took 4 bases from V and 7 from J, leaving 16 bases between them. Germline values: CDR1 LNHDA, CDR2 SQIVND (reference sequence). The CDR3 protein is CASSSGFPYGGYTF. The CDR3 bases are TGTGCCAGTAGTAGCGGCTTCCCCTACGGTGGCTACACCTTC.

CDR3: CSASGSEMNTEAFF. CDR3 DNA sequence: TGCAGTGCTAGTGGTTCGGAGATGAACACTGAAGCTTTCTTT. The genes are TRBV20-1 and TRBJ1-1; D ambiguous. CDR3 length equals 14 residues. Germline CDR1 reads DFQATT; CDR2 reads SNEGSKA (reference sequence). Trimming removed 3 bases from V and 0 bases from J, with 11 bases in between.

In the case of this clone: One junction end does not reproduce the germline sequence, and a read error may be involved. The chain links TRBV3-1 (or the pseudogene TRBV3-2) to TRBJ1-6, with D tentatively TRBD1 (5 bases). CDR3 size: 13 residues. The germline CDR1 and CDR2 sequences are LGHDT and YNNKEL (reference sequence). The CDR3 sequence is CASSRSRGSPPHF. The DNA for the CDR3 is TGTGCCAGCAGCCGTTCTAGGGGTTCACCCCCCCACTTT.

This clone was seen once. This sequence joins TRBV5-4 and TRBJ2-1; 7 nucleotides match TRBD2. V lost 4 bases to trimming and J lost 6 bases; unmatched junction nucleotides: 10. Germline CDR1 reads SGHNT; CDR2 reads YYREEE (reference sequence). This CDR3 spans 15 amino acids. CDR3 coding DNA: TGTGCCAGCAGCCTTGGGGCTAGCGGATCCAATGAGCAGTTCTTC. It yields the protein CASSLGASGSNEQFF.

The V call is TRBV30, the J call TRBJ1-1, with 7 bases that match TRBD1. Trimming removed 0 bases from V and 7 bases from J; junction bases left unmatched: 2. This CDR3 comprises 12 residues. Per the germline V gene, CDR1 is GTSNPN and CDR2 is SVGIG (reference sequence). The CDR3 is CAWSVQGSEAFF. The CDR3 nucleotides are TGTGCCTGGAGTGTACAGGGGAGTGAAGCTTTCTTT.

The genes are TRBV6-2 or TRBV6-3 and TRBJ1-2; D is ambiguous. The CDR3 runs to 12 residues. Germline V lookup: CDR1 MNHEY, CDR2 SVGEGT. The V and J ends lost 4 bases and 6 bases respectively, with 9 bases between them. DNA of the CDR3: TGTGCCAGCAGTTCGCCAGATAATGGCTACACCTTC. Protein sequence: CASSSPDNGYTF.

This CDR3 reads CASSYRAGADGEQFF. DNA for the CDR3: TGTGCCAGCAGCTATAGGGCAGGGGCTGACGGTGAGCAGTTCTTC. This chain connects TRBV7-8 to TRBJ2-1; D possibly corresponds to TRBD1 (6 bases). The CDR3 runs 15 residues. Trimming pared 4 bases from V and 9 bases from J, leaving 19 bases between. CDR1 SGHVS and CDR2 FQNEAQ come from the germline V gene.

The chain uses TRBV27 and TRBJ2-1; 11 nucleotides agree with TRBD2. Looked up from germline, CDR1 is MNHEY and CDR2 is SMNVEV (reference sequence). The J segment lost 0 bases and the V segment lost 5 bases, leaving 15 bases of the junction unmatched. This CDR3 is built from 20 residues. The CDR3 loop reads CASSTRHLAGGHSSYNEQFF. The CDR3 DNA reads TGTGCCAGCAGTACCCGTCACCTAGCGGGGGGTCATAGCTCCTACAATGAGCAGTTCTTC.

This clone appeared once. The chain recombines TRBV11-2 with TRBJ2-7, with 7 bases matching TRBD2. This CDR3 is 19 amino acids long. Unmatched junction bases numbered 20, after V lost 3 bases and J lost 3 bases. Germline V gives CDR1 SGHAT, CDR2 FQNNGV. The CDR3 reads CASSFPIPSGISLSYEQYF. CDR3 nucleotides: TGTGCCAGCAGCTTCCCCATCCCTAGCGGAATCTCGTTAAGCTACGAGCAGTACTTC.

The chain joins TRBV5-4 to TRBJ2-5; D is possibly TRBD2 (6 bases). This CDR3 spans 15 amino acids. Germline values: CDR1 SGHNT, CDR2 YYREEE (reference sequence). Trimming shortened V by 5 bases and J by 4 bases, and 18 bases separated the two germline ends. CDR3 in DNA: TGTGCCAGCAGGTACCCCGGGACTCCAATAGAGACCCAGTACTTC. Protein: CASRYPGTPIETQYF.

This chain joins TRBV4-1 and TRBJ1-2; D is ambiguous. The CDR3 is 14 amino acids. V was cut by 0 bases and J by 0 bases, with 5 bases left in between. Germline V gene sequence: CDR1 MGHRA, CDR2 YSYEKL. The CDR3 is CASSQDSTNYGYTF. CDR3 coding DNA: TGCGCCAGCAGCCAAGACTCCACTAACTATGGCTACACCTTC.